Below, 15 T cell receptor beta chains from the same sample are listed, as sequenced in a study of blood T cell repertoires in COVID-19. Here immunoSEQ multiplex PCR was the method, and the copy in TCRdb shows in-frame clones only, minus some. This table holds fewer than 500,000 clones, roughly 89% found once. Sequenced material: peripheral blood. The receptors were sampled from a woman under 40 with acute or convalescent COVID-19.

V and J are TRBV5-1 and TRBJ2-5; tentatively, D is TRBD2 (6 bases). This CDR3 comprises 15 residues. In germline, CDR1 is SGHRS, CDR2 YFSETQ. Trimming cost V 1 base and J 2 bases, with 12 bases left between them. In DNA form, the CDR3 reads TGCGCCAGCAGCTTGACTGCGGGGAGACAAGAGACCCAGTACTTC. This codes for CASSLTAGRQETQYF.

V is TRBV5-1 and J is TRBJ2-1, with a weak D call TRBD1 (6 bases). Trimming cost V 0 bases and J 7 bases, with 11 bases left between them. CDR3 length: 14 amino acids. The germline V gene encodes CDR1 SGHRS and CDR2 YFSETQ. In DNA, the CDR3 is TGCGCCAGCAGCTTGGGACAGGCTAAAAATGAGCAGTTCTTC. Its protein is CASSLGQAKNEQFF.

The chain is built from TRBV7-9 and TRBJ1-3, with D perhaps TRBD1 (5 bases). In germline, CDR1 is SEHNR, CDR2 FQNEAQ (reference sequence). This CDR3 is 16 amino acids long. Trimming pared 5 bases from V and 0 bases from J, leaving 14 bases between. This chain's CDR3 is CASSQSTASSGNTIYF. As DNA, the CDR3 is TGTGCCAGCAGCCAATCGACAGCGAGCTCTGGAAACACCATATATTTT. The full variable domain, completed using reference TRBV7-9 and TRBJ1-3, is DTGVSQNPRHKITKRGQNVTFRCDPISEHNRLYWYRQTLGQGPEFLTYFQNEAQLEKSRLLSDRFSAERPKGSFSTLEIQRTEQGDSAMYLCASSQSTASSGNTIYFGEGSWLTVV.

The rearrangement links TRBV19 to TRBJ2-7; D perhaps matches TRBD1 (6 bases). V was pared by 6 bases and J by 4 bases, with 16 bases between. The CDR3 spans 14 residues. Germline V lookup: CDR1 LNHDA, CDR2 SQIVND (reference sequence). CDR3 sequence (DNA): TGTGCCAGTAGGCGTACTGGGGGCGAATACGAGCAGTACTTC. Protein product: CASRRTGGEYEQYF.

The chain couples TRBV19 to TRBJ1-5; TRBD1 aligns across 9 bases. The trim removed 7 bases at V and 0 bases at J, leaving 10 bases unmatched. The germline CDR1 and CDR2 sequences are LNHDA and SQIVND (reference sequence). CDR3 length: 17 residues. This CDR3 is CASNLGGTGSSNQPQHF. The DNA of the CDR3 is TGTGCCAGTAATTTGGGGGGGACAGGGAGTAGCAATCAGCCCCAGCATTTT.

The J gene is TRBJ1-1, the V gene TRBV2, with 7 positions matching TRBD1. V lost 5 bases to trimming and J lost 3 bases; unmatched junction nucleotides: 6. Germline V CDR1 and CDR2: SNHLY, FYNNEI. The CDR3 has 14 residues. CDR3 in amino acids: CASSQDRWHTEAFF. The DNA for the CDR3 is TGTGCCAGCAGTCAGGACAGGTGGCACACTGAAGCTTTCTTT. Full variable domain (missing parts from reference TRBV2 and TRBJ1-1): EPEVTQTPSHQVTQMGQEVILRCVPISNHLYFYWYRQILGQKVEFLVSFYNNEISEKSEIFDDQFSVERPDGSNFTLKIRSTKLEDSAMYFCASSQDRWHTEAFFGQGTRLTVV.

The J gene is TRBJ1-2, the V gene TRBV14, with TRBD1 matching 11 bases. Germline CDR1 reads SGHDN; CDR2 reads FVKESK. Trimming removed 4 bases from V and 7 bases from J; junction bases left unmatched: 2. The CDR3 is 13 residues long. The CDR3 DNA sequence: TGTGCCAGCAGCCCGGGACAGGGGGTTGGCTACACCTTC. Amino acid sequence: CASSPGQGVGYTF.

CDR3 sequence reads: CASGLAGTGYNEQFF. The CDR3 region has the DNA TGTGCTAGTGGTTTGGCCGGGACAGGCTACAATGAGCAGTTCTTC. V is TRBV12-5 and J is TRBJ2-1; 8 bases are shared with TRBD1. The CDR3 consists of 15 residues. Looked up from germline, CDR1 is LGHNT and CDR2 is FRNRAP. J was trimmed by 3 bases and V by 1 base; bases with no gene match: 2.

This clone was counted a single time. For the CDR3, the DNA is TGTGCCAGCAGTCACCCCGGGGTAGGGTCACCCCTCCACTTT. This sequence encodes CASSHPGVGSPLHF. The chain carries TRBV25-1 and TRBJ1-6; D is uncertain. The germline CDR1 and CDR2 sequences are MGHDK and SYGVNS. V lost 5 bases to trimming and J lost 10 bases, with 15 bases between them. The CDR3 extends over 14 amino acids. Full variable domain (remainder filled in from reference TRBV25-1 and TRBJ1-6): EADIYQTPRYLVIGTGKKITLECSQTMGHDKMYWYQQDPGMELHLIHYSYGVNSTEKGDLSSESTVSRIRTEHFPLTLESARPSHTSQYLCASSHPGVGSPLHFGNGTRLTVT.

V usage is TRBV10-1 and J usage is TRBJ2-2; D gene uncertain. The germline V gene encodes CDR1 WNHNN and CDR2 SYGVQD (reference sequence). This CDR3 contains 14 residues. With 2 bases removed from V and 1 base from J, the gap between germline ends came to 5 bases. This CDR3 reads CASSERGNTGELFF. Written as DNA, the CDR3 is TGCGCCAGCAGTGAGCGAGGGAACACCGGGGAGCTGTTTTTT.

The rearrangement joins TRBV12-3 or TRBV12-4 to TRBJ2-7; 7 bases line up with TRBD1. Trimming took 7 bases from V and 3 from J; bases not matched to a gene: 6. The CDR3 covers 13 residues. The CDR3 nucleotides read TGTGCCAGCAAAACTACAGGGGTCTACGAGCAGTACTTC. Its protein product is CASKTTGVYEQYF.

The CDR3 DNA is TGTGCCTGGAGGGGTAAGCGGGGGCCATTATCCAATGAGCAGTTCTTC. Amino acid sequence: CAWRGKRGPLSNEQFF. V gene TRBV30 combines with J gene TRBJ2-1, with 8 positions matching TRBD2. V dropped 3 bases and J dropped 6; count of bases not matched to a gene: 13. The CDR3 length is 16 residues. Per the germline V gene, CDR1 is GTSNPN and CDR2 is SVGIG (reference sequence).

The chain recombines TRBV11-2 with TRBJ2-5, with D possibly TRBD2 on 7 matching bases. V was trimmed by 6 bases and J by 5 bases, leaving 16 bases between them. This CDR3 contains 14 residues. The germline V gene has CDR1 SGHAT and CDR2 FQNNGV. The CDR3 spells CASRKGGGRETQYF. DNA of the CDR3: TGTGCCAGCAGGAAGGGGGGGGGTCGGGAGACCCAGTACTTC.

The rearrangement uses TRBV5-6 and TRBJ1-1, with 7 bases aligning to TRBD1. The CDR3 is 13 amino acids. Per germline, CDR1 SGHDT and CDR2 YYEEEE. J was trimmed by 4 bases and V by 4 bases; bases with no gene match: 4. CDR3 residues: CASSQNRGTEAFF. CDR3 DNA sequence: TGTGCCAGCAGCCAAAACAGGGGCACTGAAGCTTTCTTT.

In its sample, this clone was seen once. This sequence joins TRBV29-1 and TRBJ1-1, with 8 bases aligning to TRBD1. Germline CDR1 reads SQVTM; CDR2 reads ANQGSEA. The CDR3 contains 12 residues. Losses at the gene ends were 2 bases for V and 5 bases for J; bases not matched to a gene: 1. The CDR3 reads CSVERQGTEAFF. CDR3 DNA sequence: TGCAGCGTTGAACGACAGGGGACTGAAGCTTTCTTT.